This is a list of T cell receptor beta chains from one sample in a study of blood T cell repertoires in COVID-19. TCRdb's copy holds only in-frame clones and misses some; the assay was immunoSEQ multiplex PCR. The repertoire holds over 200,000 clones, with approximately 84% as singletons. The sequencing sample was made of peripheral blood. The origin of the receptors is a man aged 40-50 years with active or convalescent COVID-19. Both conserved end residues are part of each CDR3. D genes are given only for firm matches. Clone size appears in some rows only: once, few, many, or a class for an expanded clone.

d_call: .
j_call: TRBJ2-2
v_call: TRBV7-2
clone_size: .
cdr3_aa: CASSVGGAGTGELFF
cdr3_nt: TGTGCCAGCAGCGTTGGAGGGGCGGGCACCGGGGAGCTGTTTTTT

d_call: .
j_call: TRBJ2-7
v_call: TRBV4-1
clone_size: .
cdr3_aa: CASSRSVGGSSYEQYF
cdr3_nt: TGCGCCAGCAGCCGGAGTGTAGGAGGGAGCTCCTACGAGCAGTACTTC

d_call: .
j_call: TRBJ2-7
v_call: TRBV7-8
clone_size: few
cdr3_aa: CASSLLFTTTSSYEQYF
cdr3_nt: TGTGCCAGCAGCTTATTATTTACAACTACCTCGTCCTACGAGCAGTACTTC

d_call: .
j_call: TRBJ2-3
v_call: TRBV5-1
clone_size: .
cdr3_aa: CASSLLLPGPTDTQYF
cdr3_nt: TGCGCCAGCAGCTTACTCCTCCCAGGCCCCACAGATACGCAGTATTTT

d_call: .
j_call: TRBJ1-2
v_call: TRBV7-8
clone_size: .
cdr3_aa: CASSLALGTRVLLGYTF
cdr3_nt: TGTGCCAGCAGCTTAGCGCTAGGTACGAGGGTCCTCTTGGGCTACACCTTC

d_call: TRBD2
j_call: TRBJ2-1
v_call: TRBV7-3
clone_size: .
cdr3_aa: CASSLTGTSGGLSSYNEQFF
cdr3_nt: TGTGCCAGCAGCTTAACCGGGACTAGCGGGGGGCTAAGCTCCTACAATGAGCAGTTCTTC

d_call: TRBD1
j_call: TRBJ1-2
v_call: TRBV12-5
clone_size: .
cdr3_aa: CASGFGTGSSYGYTF
cdr3_nt: TGTGCTAGTGGTTTTGGGACAGGGAGTAGCTATGGCTACACCTTC

d_call: TRBD1
j_call: TRBJ1-2
v_call: TRBV9
clone_size: once
cdr3_aa: CASSVEGRGDGYTF
cdr3_nt: TGTGCCAGCAGCGTAGAGGGCAGGGGGGATGGCTACACCTTC

d_call: .
j_call: TRBJ2-4
v_call: TRBV5-1
clone_size: few
cdr3_aa: CASATGGTGERNIQYF
cdr3_nt: TGCGCCAGCGCAACCGGGGGAACGGGGGAGAGAAACATTCAGTACTTC

d_call: .
j_call: TRBJ1-6
v_call: TRBV27
clone_size: .
cdr3_aa: CASSLGLGSPLHF
cdr3_nt: TGTGCCAGCAGTTTGGGGCTCGGTTCACCCCTCCACTTT

d_call: TRBD2
j_call: TRBJ2-5
v_call: TRBV5-5
clone_size: .
cdr3_aa: CASSLVAGLLETQYF
cdr3_nt: TGTGCCAGCAGCTTGGTTGCGGGACTACTGGAGACCCAGTACTTC

d_call: .
j_call: TRBJ1-1
v_call: TRBV7-3
clone_size: .
cdr3_aa: CASSLDSDPEAFF
cdr3_nt: TGTGCCAGCAGCTTAGATAGCGATCCTGAAGCTTTCTTT

d_call: TRBD1
j_call: TRBJ1-6
v_call: TRBV27
clone_size: .
cdr3_aa: CASSWAGGGSPLHF
cdr3_nt: TGTGCCAGCAGTTGGGCAGGGGGAGGTTCACCCCTCCACTTT

d_call: TRBD1
j_call: TRBJ1-6
v_call: TRBV7-3
clone_size: .
cdr3_aa: CASSLSGDSFTLHF
cdr3_nt: TGTGCCAGCAGCTTAAGTGGGGACAGCTTCACCCTCCACTTT

d_call: .
j_call: TRBJ1-1
v_call: TRBV29-1
clone_size: .
cdr3_aa: CSVETYNTEAFF
cdr3_nt: TGCAGCGTTGAAACATATAACACTGAAGCTTTCTTT

d_call: .
j_call: TRBJ2-7
v_call: TRBV5-6
clone_size: few
cdr3_aa: CASSLGDLIYEQYF
cdr3_nt: TGTGCCAGCAGCTTGGGGGACTTGATCTACGAGCAGTACTTC

d_call: .
j_call: TRBJ1-3
v_call: TRBV27
clone_size: .
cdr3_aa: CASSFTAGNTIYF
cdr3_nt: TGTGCCAGCAGTTTTACAGCTGGAAACACCATATATTTT

d_call: TRBD2
j_call: TRBJ2-7
v_call: TRBV6-6
clone_size: .
cdr3_aa: CASLQLAGVGEQYF
cdr3_nt: TGTGCCAGCCTTCAACTAGCGGGAGTGGGGGAGCAGTACTTC

d_call: .
j_call: TRBJ2-7
v_call: TRBV6-5
clone_size: .
cdr3_aa: CASRGSSYEQYF
cdr3_nt: TGTGCCAGCAGGGGCAGTTCCTACGAGCAGTACTTC

d_call: TRBD1
j_call: TRBJ1-1
v_call: TRBV11-2
clone_size: once
cdr3_aa: CASSLALQGDTEAFF
cdr3_nt: TGTGCCAGCAGCTTAGCTTTACAGGGGGACACTGAAGCTTTCTTT

d_call: .
j_call: TRBJ2-4
v_call: TRBV4-1
clone_size: .
cdr3_aa: CASSQPGQLGPKNIQYF
cdr3_nt: TGCGCCAGCAGCCAACCGGGACAACTAGGACCCAAAAACATTCAGTACTTC

d_call: TRBD1
j_call: TRBJ1-1
v_call: TRBV2
clone_size: .
cdr3_aa: CASSDSRGRRTEAFF
cdr3_nt: TGTGCCAGCAGTGATAGCAGGGGGCGGAGGACTGAAGCTTTCTTT

d_call: .
j_call: TRBJ1-2
v_call: TRBV28
clone_size: .
cdr3_aa: CASSQGSTRYTF
cdr3_nt: TGTGCCAGCAGTCAGGGAAGTACCCGCTACACCTTC

d_call: .
j_call: TRBJ2-2
v_call: TRBV27
clone_size: .
cdr3_aa: CASSLGRDYTGELFF
cdr3_nt: TGTGCCAGCAGTTTGGGCAGGGATTACACCGGGGAGCTGTTTTTT